Following are 18 T cell receptor beta chains from one sample sequenced in a study of blood T cell repertoires in COVID-19. Produced via immunoSEQ multiplex PCR; TCRdb's table is partial and in-frame only. The repertoire holds some 83,000 clones, with 86% as singletons. Sequenced material: peripheral blood. These receptors were taken from a man older than 75 in a cohort sampled during active COVID-19.

The genes are TRBV6-1 and TRBJ2-5; tentatively, D is TRBD2 (6 bases). The V gene's germline CDR1 is MNHNS and CDR2 SASEGT. This CDR3 region has 14 residues. Trimming removed 3 bases from V and 2 bases from J, with 10 bases in between. CDR3 sequence reads: CASSETGVQETQYF. CDR3 sequence (DNA): TGTGCCAGCAGTGAGACGGGAGTTCAAGAGACCCAGTACTTC.

The chain combines TRBV6-2 or TRBV6-3 with TRBJ2-3; the match to TRBD2 covers 14 bases. The CDR3 covers 20 residues. Unmatched junction bases numbered 9, after V lost 0 bases and J lost 1 base. Germline V CDR1 and CDR2: MNHEY, SVGEGT. The CDR3 sequence: CASSYSTSGGAEVGTDTQYF. The CDR3 DNA reads as TGTGCCAGCAGTTACTCGACTAGCGGGGGGGCCGAGGTAGGCACAGATACGCAGTATTTT.

The chain uses TRBV5-1 and TRBJ1-3, with D unclear. Trimming shortened V by 6 bases and J by 0 bases, and 19 bases separated the two germline ends. The germline gives CDR1 SGHRS, CDR2 YFSETQ. This CDR3 comprises 17 residues. The CDR3 region has the DNA TGCGCCAGCACGGAAAGTGAGGGTTTCGACTCTGGAAACACCATATATTTT. It encodes CASTESEGFDSGNTIYF.

This chain connects TRBV3-1 (or the pseudogene TRBV3-2) to TRBJ1-3; D might be TRBD1 (5 bases). This CDR3 is 15 amino acids long. Germline lookup yields CDR1 LGHDT and CDR2 YNNKEL (reference sequence). Trimming pared 5 bases from V and 2 bases from J, leaving 13 bases between. CDR3 nucleotides: TGTGCCAGCAGCGCCCGGGGGGGACCTGGAAACACCATATATTTT. Translating gives CASSARGGPGNTIYF.

This sequence joins TRBV5-1 and TRBJ2-7; 10 nucleotides agree with TRBD1. V was pared by 0 bases and J by 3 bases, with 3 bases of the junction left unmatched. This CDR3 spans 15 amino acids. Per germline, CDR1 SGHRS and CDR2 YFSETQ. The CDR3 is CASSLGGTGDYEQYF. The DNA for the CDR3 is TGCGCCAGCAGCTTGGGTGGGACAGGGGACTACGAGCAGTACTTC.

V and J are TRBV3-1 (or the pseudogene TRBV3-2) and TRBJ1-2, with D unclear. V shed 1 base and J shed 5 bases, with 11 bases lying between them. Germline CDR1 is LGHDT and CDR2 is YNNKEL (reference sequence). This CDR3 has 14 residues. CDR3 sequence: CASSQGAGDYGYTF. Written as DNA, the CDR3 is TGTGCCAGCAGCCAAGGGGCAGGTGATTATGGCTACACCTTC.

This chain joins TRBV10-3 and TRBJ2-3, with 7 bases lining up with TRBD1. From germline, CDR1 is ENHRY and CDR2 SYGVKD. The CDR3 length is 15 residues. The ends lost 5 bases at V and 6 bases at J; junction bases unmatched: 11. The DNA for the CDR3 is TGTGCCATCAGTCGGGACAGAAGGGCACCCGATACGCAGTATTTT. This encodes CAISRDRRAPDTQYF.

The chain recombines TRBV3-1 (or the pseudogene TRBV3-2) with TRBJ2-1; 12 nucleotides match TRBD2. Germline V CDR1 and CDR2: LGHDT, YNNKEL (reference sequence). V dropped 0 bases and J dropped 10; count of bases not matched to a gene: 4. The CDR3 sequence is 15 residues long. In nucleotides, the CDR3 is TGTGCCAGCAGCCAAGAAGGGCTAGCGGGAGGGGAGCAGTTCTTC. Translated: CASSQEGLAGGEQFF.

This clone was counted only a few times. The chain uses TRBV3-1 (or the pseudogene TRBV3-2) and TRBJ1-2, with D hard to call. This CDR3 comprises 15 residues. V gave up 0 bases and J gave up 4 bases, with 12 bases separating them. Germline values: CDR1 LGHDT, CDR2 YNNKEL (reference sequence). The CDR3 bases are TGTGCCAGCAGCCAAGAATCTCATAGTCCCTATGGCTACACCTTC. It codes for CASSQESHSPYGYTF.

The genes are TRBV5-1 and TRBJ1-2, with 8 bases that match TRBD1. CDR3 size: 14 residues. Germline CDR1 reads SGHRS; CDR2 reads YFSETQ. V shed 4 bases, J shed 7 bases, and the junction held 9 bases outside the gene matches. The CDR3 DNA sequence: TGCGCCAGCAGCACGGAGGGACAGGTTGGTGGCTACACCTTC. This sequence encodes CASSTEGQVGGYTF. The full variable domain, its missing parts supplied by reference TRBV5-1 and TRBJ1-2, is KAGVTQTPRYLIKTRGQQVTLSCSPISGHRSVSWYQQTPGQGLQFLFEYFSETQRNKGNFPGRFSGRQFSNSRSEMNVSTLELGDSALYLCASSTEGQVGGYTFGSGTRLTVV.

V is TRBV2 and J is TRBJ2-2, with 9 bases aligning to TRBD1. Germline V gene data show CDR1 as SNHLY and CDR2 as FYNNEI. The CDR3 runs to 15 residues. The V gene end was trimmed by 10 bases and the J gene end by 5 bases; junction bases not matched to a gene: 11. The CDR3 DNA sequence: TGTGCCACCAAACGCGGGACAGGGAGAACCGGGGAGCTGTTTTTT. Its translation: CATKRGTGRTGELFF.

A few counts support this clone. This chain links TRBV9 with TRBJ2-7, with TRBD1 as a possible D gene (6 bases). This CDR3 contains 15 residues. Germline V gene sequence: CDR1 SGDLS, CDR2 YYNGEE. V lost 4 bases to trimming and J lost 0 bases, with 14 bases between them. The CDR3 loop is CASSMTGESSYEQYF. DNA of the CDR3: TGTGCCAGCAGCATGACAGGAGAGAGCTCCTACGAGCAGTACTTC.

The chain joins TRBV6-6 to TRBJ1-3, with D unresolved. In germline, CDR1 is MNHNY, CDR2 SVGAGI (reference sequence). V was trimmed by 0 bases and J by 8 bases, leaving 11 bases between them. The CDR3 sequence is 14 residues long. The CDR3 bases are TGTGCCAGCAGTTACTCGACACTGGTGTACACCATATATTTT. Its translation is CASSYSTLVYTIYF.

The V gene is TRBV20-1, the J gene TRBJ2-7; D is ambiguous. Trimming shortened V by 3 bases and J by 6 bases, and 9 bases separated the two germline ends. Germline V lookup: CDR1 DFQATT, CDR2 SNEGSKA (reference sequence). The CDR3 totals 11 residues. The CDR3 here is CSARFLSEQYV. In nucleotides, the CDR3 is TGCAGTGCTAGGTTCTTGAGCGAGCAGTACGTC.

This chain links TRBV10-3 with TRBJ2-1; 13 nucleotides match TRBD2. Germline V gene lookup returns CDR1 ENHRY and CDR2 SYGVKD. The ends lost 2 bases at V and 0 bases at J; junction bases unmatched: 4. CDR3 length: 18 residues. In DNA, the CDR3 is TGTGCCATCAGTGAGGGGACTAGCGGGGTCAGCTCCTACAATGAGCAGTTCTTC. It is translated as CAISEGTSGVSSYNEQFF.

The V call is TRBV5-1, the J call TRBJ2-5; no clear D. The germline gives CDR1 SGHRS, CDR2 YFSETQ. The CDR3 totals 14 residues. The V end lost 0 bases, the J end lost 0 bases, and 6 bases lay between the germline ends. The CDR3: CASSLGDNQETQYF. The CDR3 DNA is TGCGCCAGCAGCTTGGGTGACAACCAAGAGACCCAGTACTTC.

The rearrangement joins TRBV2 to TRBJ1-1; D is perhaps TRBD1 (5 bases). V lost 0 bases, J lost 6 bases, and 20 bases lay in between. Germline V gene lookup returns CDR1 SNHLY and CDR2 FYNNEI. This CDR3 is 17 amino acids long. The CDR3 spells CASSEAAAIGGAPEAFF. CDR3 nucleotide sequence: TGTGCCAGCAGTGAAGCGGCCGCGATTGGAGGGGCCCCTGAAGCTTTCTTT.

The rearrangement joins TRBV7-9 to TRBJ2-7, with a weak D call TRBD1 (6 bases). V was shortened by 1 base and J by 4 bases, with 17 bases between the two germline ends. The CDR3 extends over 16 amino acids. Germline assignment: CDR1 SEHNR and CDR2 FQNEAQ (reference sequence). CDR3 in DNA: TGTGCCAGCAGCTTAGTAGATACAGGGAAGTTATACGAGCAGTACTTC. Translation gives CASSLVDTGKLYEQYF.